A single sample is the source of the 3 T cell receptor beta chains below, sequenced in a study of control samples from healthy donors and cancer patients. Measured with immunoSEQ multiplex PCR; TCRdb has only the in-frame clones, and not every one. The data hold 20,000 to 25,000 clones, with about 80% observed a single time. What was sequenced was PBMCs. The receptors were sampled from a man in his fifties or sixties with head and neck cancer.

The chain combines TRBV11-3 with TRBJ2-6; 11 positions match TRBD1. Germline V gene sequence: CDR1 SGHNT, CDR2 YENEEA. The CDR3 runs 17 residues. The V and J ends lost 6 bases and 5 bases, in that order; junction bases with no gene match: 9. CDR3 nucleotides: TGTGCCAGCAGGGCTGCCGGGACAGGGGGTTGGGCCAACGTCCTGACTTTC. This translates into CASRAAGTGGWANVLTF.

The genes are TRBV27 and TRBJ2-7; D may be TRBD2 (5 bases). V gave up 2 bases and J gave up 7 bases, with 15 bases separating them. Germline values: CDR1 MNHEY, CDR2 SMNVEV (reference sequence). The CDR3 runs to 14 residues. The CDR3 protein is CASSLAPLAGEQYF. CDR3 nucleotide sequence: TGTGCCAGCAGTTTAGCCCCCCTGGCGGGTGAGCAGTACTTC.

This chain uses TRBV28 with TRBJ1-1; TRBD1 matches 9 bases. Germline V gives CDR1 MDHEN, CDR2 SYDVKM. The trim removed 3 bases at V and 10 bases at J, leaving 3 bases unmatched. The CDR3 runs 12 residues. The DNA for the CDR3 is TGTGCCAGCAGTTTCCCGGGACAGGGAGCTTTCTTT. Translating it yields CASSFPGQGAFF.